This TCR beta chain comes out of a study of cytomegalovirus exposure and HLA in healthy donors. This clone turned up a few times. The antigen is not known. V lost 0 bases to trimming and J lost 8 bases, with 11 bases between them. The CDR3 totals 13 residues. Germline CDR1 and CDR2: GTSNPN and SVGIG (reference sequence). The study ran its PCR with 60 Vbeta and 13 Jbeta primers. This table comes from immunoSEQ multiplex PCR, and its TCRdb copy is limited to in-frame clones, with some not included. Of roughly 71,000 clones in the sample, roughly 74% were seen once. Study observations and caveats: Among the CMV-associated chains, three were confirmed in vitro as specific for CMV antigens.

The TCR comes from a human donor in good health. The V gene is TRBV30, the J gene TRBJ1-5, with TRBD1 as a possible D gene (5 bases). The sequenced material came from PBMCs. CDR3 sequence (DNA): TGTGCCTGGAGTGTGGGGCGTTGGGAGCCCCAGCATTTT. This translates into CAWSVGRWEPQHF.